The entry below describes one TCR beta chain. The germline CDR1 and CDR2 sequences are SGDLS and YYNGEE. The CDR3 totals 14 residues. V was shortened by 3 bases and J by 2 bases, with 11 bases between the two germline ends. Data came from immunoSEQ multiplex PCR; TCRdb stores just in-frame clones and leaves some out. The data show 200,000 to 300,000 clones, with 92% seen just once and approximately 0.8% held by the top ten. The record originates from a study of blood T cell repertoires in COVID-19. Study as a whole: Sample material is recorded as cDNA or gDNA derived from T cells, B-cell-depleted T cells, or PBMCs.

Patients in Seattle were enrolled during active infection, then followed longitudinally. The chain joins TRBV9 to TRBJ1-2, with a tentative D call TRBD1 (6 bases). The receptor's source is a young man with COVID-19, enrolled during active disease. The sample comprised peripheral blood. The DNA for the CDR3 is TGTGCCAGCAGCGAGACAGGAGGAAACTATGGCTACACCTTC. Amino acid sequence: CASSETGGNYGYTF.